These 24 T cell receptor beta chains originate from one sample sequenced in a study of glioma-infiltrating T cells. Using RNA template, CDR3s of TCR alpha and beta were amplified with iRepertoire arm-PCR. MiXCR, applied by TCRdb to the multiplex PCR reads, yields one record per CDR3 protein. The data contain approximately 120,000 distinct CDR3 sequences, roughly 23% of them singletons. The sequenced material came from glioma tissue, nonneoplastic brain tissue, or PBMCs (not recorded which). All receptors derive from a human donor with low-grade glioma or glioblastoma, undergoing nonglioma brain surgery, or in good health (not recorded which).

Concerning this clonotype: Just one base apart from a much larger clone, this may be a read error. This chain connects TRBV6-1 to TRBJ2-7, with 12 bases identical to TRBD2. The CDR3 is 15 residues long. Trimming at V came to 6 bases and at J to 6 bases, leaving 9 bases not matched to a gene. From germline, CDR1 is MNHNS and CDR2 SASEGT. CDR3 DNA sequence: TGTGCCAGCAGCCCGACTAGCGGGGGCTTCGGCGAGCAGTACTTC. The encoded protein is CASSPTSGGFGEQYF.

The sample holds many counts of this clonotype. The chain is built from TRBV3-1 and TRBJ1-1; D is uncertain. The germline CDR1 and CDR2 sequences are LGHDT and YNNKEL (reference sequence). Trimming removed 3 bases from V and 4 bases from J, with 12 bases in between. This CDR3 spans 14 amino acids. This CDR3 reads CASSHLGSRTEAFF. For the CDR3, the DNA is TGTGCCAGCAGCCACCTAGGTTCTCGCACTGAAGCTTTCTTT.

This clonotype has ten or more counts. J is TRBJ2-3 and V is TRBV7-3, with TRBD2 as a possible D gene (6 bases). The CDR3 has 15 residues. CDR1 is SGHTA and CDR2 is FQGTGA in the germline V gene. Trimming took off 3 bases at V and 0 bases at J, with 10 bases between the two ends. The CDR3 DNA sequence: TGTGCCAGCAGCTTTCGGGGGATTAGCACAGATACGCAGTATTTT. Its protein product is CASSFRGISTDTQYF.

This clonotype was counted ten times or more. The rearrangement joins TRBV19 to TRBJ1-5; 8 bases match TRBD1. With V trimmed by 9 bases and J by 2 bases, 6 bases remained unmatched. This CDR3 has 14 amino acids. The germline V gene encodes CDR1 LNHDA and CDR2 SQIVND (reference sequence). In nucleotides, the CDR3 is TGTGCCAGCATCGGACAGGGAGGCAATCAGCCCCAGCATTTT. Amino acids: CASIGQGGNQPQHF.

There are many counts of this clonotype. The chain joins TRBV6-1 to TRBJ2-5; a weak D match, TRBD1 (5 bases). Germline lookup yields CDR1 MNHNS and CDR2 SASEGT. V gave up 6 bases and J gave up 3 bases, with 20 bases separating them. The CDR3 has 16 residues. For the CDR3, the DNA is TGTGCCAGCAGCCCTCTCTCAGGGCCTCTAGAAGAGACCCAGTACTTC. Protein product: CASSPLSGPLEETQYF.

A word on this clonotype: This may be a read error, as it is one base from a much larger clone. This chain uses TRBV4-1 with TRBJ2-7, with TRBD1 matching over 8 bases. V shed 8 bases and J 5 bases; nucleotides not matched to a gene: 8. The V gene's germline CDR1 is MGHRA and CDR2 YSYEKL. The length of the CDR3 is 13 residues. The CDR3: CASGWQGADEQYF. Written as DNA, the CDR3 is TGCGCCAGCGGCTGGCAGGGGGCGGACGAGCAGTACTTC.

The CDR3 region is CASSPVTGGTQETQYF. CDR3 sequence (DNA): TGTGCCAGCTCACCAGTTACAGGGGGTACCCAAGAGACCCAGTACTTC. The rearrangement joins TRBV18 to TRBJ2-5; TRBD1 agrees at 8 bases. Germline V gene data show CDR1 as KGHSH and CDR2 as LQKENI. The J segment lost 1 base and the V segment lost 2 bases, leaving 6 bases of the junction unmatched. This CDR3 is built from 16 residues.

This clonotype was counted many times. The chain joins TRBV6-6 to TRBJ2-1; 9 nucleotides line up with TRBD2. The CDR3 has 17 amino acids. Germline values: CDR1 MNHNY, CDR2 SVGAGI (reference sequence). Trimming removed 2 bases from V and 2 bases from J; junction bases left unmatched: 7. In DNA, the CDR3 is TGTGCCAGCAGTTACCAGTCCGGCGGGAGGGCCTACAATGAGCAGTTCTTC. Amino acids: CASSYQSGGRAYNEQFF.

The chain combines TRBV12-3 or TRBV12-4 with TRBJ2-2, with 10 bases fitting TRBD2. V lost 10 bases and J lost 8; bases outside the gene matches: 10. This CDR3 has 14 residues. The CDR3 nucleotides read TGTGCCACCCACTCTAGCGGGAGTGAGGGGGAGCTGTTTTTT. Encoded protein: CATHSSGSEGELFF.

The rearrangement links TRBV7-9 to TRBJ1-1; maybe TRBD1 (5 bases). The germline V gene has CDR1 SEHNR and CDR2 FQNEAQ (reference sequence). With 1 base removed from V and 6 bases from J, the gap between germline ends came to 15 bases. The CDR3 contains 15 residues. The chain's CDR3 is CASSLDRTSIAEAFF. The DNA of the CDR3 is TGTGCCAGCAGCTTAGACAGGACGAGTATCGCTGAAGCTTTCTTT.

For this clonotype: The junction does not match germline at one end; this may be a read error. The rearrangement links TRBV10-3 to TRBJ2-1; D is ambiguous. CDR1 and CDR2 (germline): ENHRY, SYGVKD. The CDR3 spans 17 residues. The CDR3: CASSYLPGSMMFNEQSF. The CDR3 DNA reads as TGTGCCAGCAGTTACTTGCCTGGAAGCATGATGTTCAATGAGCAGTCCTTC.

With respect to this clonotype: This may arise from a read error, as a much more abundant clone is one base away. The chain combines TRBV20-1 with TRBJ1-5; D gene ambiguous. Germline assignment: CDR1 DFQATT and CDR2 SNEGSKA (reference sequence). V was shortened by 5 bases and J by 11 bases, with 22 bases between the two germline ends. The CDR3 loop spans 14 amino acids. The CDR3 spells CSAVPPRVWVAQHF. In nucleotides, the CDR3 is TGCAGTGCTGTACCGCCGAGGGTCTGGGTGGCCCAGCATTTT.

This clonotype has at least ten counts. The V and J genes are TRBV7-9 and TRBJ2-5; TRBD1 matches at 9 bases. Per germline, CDR1 SEHNR and CDR2 FQNEAQ (reference sequence). This CDR3 has 16 residues. The V segment lost 2 bases and the J segment 3 bases; nucleotides outside the gene matches: 7. The CDR3 loop is CASSLLRTGVEETQYF. Here the CDR3 DNA reads TGTGCCAGCAGCTTACTCCGGACAGGGGTGGAAGAGACCCAGTACTTC.

This clonotype came up many times. This chain joins TRBV28 and TRBJ2-7, with 10 bases that match TRBD2. The CDR3 has 12 residues. CDR1 is MDHEN and CDR2 is SYDVKM in the germline V gene. V lost 11 bases and J lost 3; bases outside the gene matches: 4. The CDR3 spells CAVTSGNYEQYF. The CDR3 coding sequence is TGTGCCGTAACTAGCGGGAACTACGAGCAGTACTTC. The full variable domain, its missing parts supplied by reference TRBV28 and TRBJ2-7, is DVKVTQSSRYLVKRTGEKVFLECVQDMDHENMFWYRQDPGLGLRLIYFSYDVKMKEKGDIPEGYSVSREKKERFSLILESASTNQTSMYLCAVTSGNYEQYFGPGTRLTVT.

This chain links TRBV28 with TRBJ2-3, with a possible D match to TRBD1 (5 bases). The V and J ends lost 2 bases and 4 bases respectively, with 16 bases between them. The CDR3 loop spans 16 amino acids. Germline CDR1 is MDHEN and CDR2 is SYDVKM. The CDR3 DNA reads as TGTGCCAGCAGTTTAGGGGCTAAATATGGGGCAGATACGCAGTATTTT. Protein product: CASSLGAKYGADTQYF.

Points on this clonotype: An end of the junction differs from the germline gene, which may be a read error. The chain recombines TRBV24-1 with TRBJ2-5; 7 bases are a match to TRBD1. This CDR3 comprises 13 residues. Germline V lookup: CDR1 KGHDR, CDR2 SFDVKD. The CDR3: CATRAGGQGTQYF. The CDR3 DNA sequence: TGCGCCACCAGGGCAGGGGGACAAGGGACCCAGTACTTC.

The chain has TRBV27 and TRBJ2-7; D uncertain. CDR3 length: 15 amino acids. Germline assignment: CDR1 MNHEY and CDR2 SMNVEV (reference sequence). V lost 5 bases and J lost 3, with 17 bases in between. CDR3 coding DNA: TGTGCCAGCAGTCTCACCGAAAGTTTAAACTACGAGCAGTACTTC. It codes for CASSLTESLNYEQYF.

This clonotype was detected many times. The chain's CDR3 is CASSIRGLAGGPFTDTQYF. In DNA, the CDR3 is TGTGCCAGCAGCATTCGGGGACTAGCGGGAGGCCCCTTCACAGATACGCAGTATTTT. The chain combines TRBV2 with TRBJ2-3; TRBD2 aligns across 15 bases. The germline V gene encodes CDR1 SNHLY and CDR2 FYNNEI. J was trimmed by 2 bases and V by 6 bases; bases with no gene match: 12. CDR3 size: 19 residues.

With respect to this clonotype: Given a much more abundant clone one base away, this may be a read error. The rearrangement joins TRBV7-2 to TRBJ2-1; weak D call: TRBD2 (6 bases). Germline CDR1 reads SGHTA; CDR2 reads FQGNSA. V was clipped by 11 bases and J by 7 bases, with 21 bases between them. The CDR3 contains 14 residues. CDR3 in amino acids: CAAETRMGINEQFF. The CDR3 bases are TGTGCCGCAGAGACTAGGATGGGGATTAATGAGCAGTTCTTC.

In this sample, this clonotype turned up many times. The genes are TRBV5-1 and TRBJ2-1; 7 nucleotides agree with TRBD2. Germline CDR1 and CDR2: SGHRS and YFSETQ. CDR3 length: 15 amino acids. V shed 3 bases, J shed 0 bases, and the junction held 3 bases outside the gene matches. The CDR3 sequence is CASSSGLVSYNEQFF. CDR3 coding DNA: TGCGCCAGCAGCTCTGGACTAGTCTCCTACAATGAGCAGTTCTTC.

This clonotype was seen repeatedly, ten times or more. DNA of the CDR3: TGTGCCAGCAGTCTCCCCGGCAGCTCTGGAAACACCATATATTTT. Its translation: CASSLPGSSGNTIYF. V is TRBV12-3 or TRBV12-4 and J is TRBJ1-3; D ambiguous. The CDR3 sequence is 15 residues long. V lost 5 bases and J lost 0, with 11 bases in between.

This clonotype was recorded at least ten times. The rearrangement links TRBV12-3 or TRBV12-4 to TRBJ2-3; TRBD2 matches 12 bases. The trim removed 5 bases at V and 0 bases at J, leaving 9 bases unmatched. The CDR3 covers 18 residues. CDR3 DNA sequence: TGTGCCAGCAGTCCTACTCTTGGACTAGCGGGAAGCACAGATACGCAGTATTTT. It encodes CASSPTLGLAGSTDTQYF.

On this clonotype: A much bigger clone sits one base away, suggesting this may be a read error. The gene calls are TRBV27 and TRBJ1-1, with D uncertain. Germline-derived CDR1 and CDR2 are MNHEY and SMNVEV (reference sequence). The CDR3 totals 13 residues. CDR3 DNA: TGTGCCAGCCGATACAACCAGAACACTGAAGTTTTCTTT. Protein product: CASRYNQNTEVFF.

This clonotype was counted many times. The chain has TRBV6-1 and TRBJ1-2; D gene unclear. V lost 7 bases, J lost 3 bases, and 9 bases lay in between. This CDR3 region has 12 residues. The V gene's germline CDR1 is MNHNS and CDR2 SASEGT. CDR3 loop: CASTRSDYGYTF. The CDR3 nucleotides are TGTGCCAGCACACGATCGGACTATGGCTACACCTTC.